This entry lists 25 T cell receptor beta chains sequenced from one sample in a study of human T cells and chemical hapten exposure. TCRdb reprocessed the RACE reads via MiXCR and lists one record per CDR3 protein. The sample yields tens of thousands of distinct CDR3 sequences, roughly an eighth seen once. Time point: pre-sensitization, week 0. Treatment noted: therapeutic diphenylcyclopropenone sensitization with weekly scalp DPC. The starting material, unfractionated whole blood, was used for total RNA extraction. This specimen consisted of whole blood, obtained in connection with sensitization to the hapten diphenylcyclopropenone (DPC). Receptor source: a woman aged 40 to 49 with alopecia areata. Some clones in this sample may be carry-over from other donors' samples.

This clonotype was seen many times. Here the CDR3 reads CASSSDRMSYTF. In nucleotides, the CDR3 is TGTGCCAGCAGCTCGGATCGGATGAGCTACACCTTC. The chain couples TRBV7-3 to TRBJ1-2; D is unresolved. Trimming shortened V by 4 bases and J by 9 bases, and 12 bases separated the two germline ends. Germline loops: CDR1 SGHTA, CDR2 FQGTGA. This CDR3 has 12 residues.

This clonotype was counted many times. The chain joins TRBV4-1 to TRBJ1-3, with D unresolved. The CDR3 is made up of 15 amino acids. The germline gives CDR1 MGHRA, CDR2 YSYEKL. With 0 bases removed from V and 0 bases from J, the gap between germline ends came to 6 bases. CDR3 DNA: TGCGCCAGCAGCCAAGATGCGTCCTCTGGAAACACCATATATTTT. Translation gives CASSQDASSGNTIYF.

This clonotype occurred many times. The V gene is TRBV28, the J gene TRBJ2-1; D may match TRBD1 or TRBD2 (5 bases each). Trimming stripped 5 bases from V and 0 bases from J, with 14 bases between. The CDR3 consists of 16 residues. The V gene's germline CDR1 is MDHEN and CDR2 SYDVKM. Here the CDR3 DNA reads TGTGCCAGCAGTCTCGGGACCGCAAGCTCCTACAATGAGCAGTTCTTC. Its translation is CASSLGTASSYNEQFF.

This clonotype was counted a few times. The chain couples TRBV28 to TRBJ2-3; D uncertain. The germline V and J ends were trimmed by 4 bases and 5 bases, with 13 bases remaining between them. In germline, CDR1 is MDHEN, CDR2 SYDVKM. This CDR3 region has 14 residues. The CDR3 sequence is CASSSASSRDTQYF. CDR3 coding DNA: TGTGCCAGCAGTTCCGCGTCGAGTCGAGATACGCAGTATTTT.

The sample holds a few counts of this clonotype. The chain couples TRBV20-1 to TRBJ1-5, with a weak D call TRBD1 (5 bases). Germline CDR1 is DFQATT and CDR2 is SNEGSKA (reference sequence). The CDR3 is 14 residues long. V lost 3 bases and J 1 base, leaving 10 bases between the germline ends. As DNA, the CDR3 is TGCAGTGCTAGGGGACGTGGAAGCAATCAGCCCCAGCATTTT. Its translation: CSARGRGSNQPQHF.

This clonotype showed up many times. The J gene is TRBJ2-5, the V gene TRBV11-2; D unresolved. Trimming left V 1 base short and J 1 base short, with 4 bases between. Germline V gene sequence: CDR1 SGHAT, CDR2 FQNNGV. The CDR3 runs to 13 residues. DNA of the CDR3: TGTGCCAGCAGCTTAGGCCGCCAAGAGACCCAGTACTTC. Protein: CASSLGRQETQYF.

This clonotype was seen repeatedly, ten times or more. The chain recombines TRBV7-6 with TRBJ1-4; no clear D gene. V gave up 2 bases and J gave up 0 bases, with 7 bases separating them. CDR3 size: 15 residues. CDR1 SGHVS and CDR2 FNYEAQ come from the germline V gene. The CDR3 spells CASSLIGATNEKLFF. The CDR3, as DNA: TGTGCCAGCAGCTTAATTGGGGCAACTAATGAAAAACTGTTTTTT.

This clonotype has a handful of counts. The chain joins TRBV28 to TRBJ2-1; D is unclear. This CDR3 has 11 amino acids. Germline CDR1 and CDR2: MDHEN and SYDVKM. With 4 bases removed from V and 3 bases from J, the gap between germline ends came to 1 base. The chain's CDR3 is CASSYYNEQFF. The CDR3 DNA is TGTGCCAGCAGTTACTACAATGAGCAGTTCTTC.

The CDR3 sequence: CASRAGGASNQPQHF. The CDR3 bases are TGTGCCAGCAGGGCCGGGGGGGCTAGCAATCAGCCCCAGCATTTT. The gene calls are TRBV6-1 and TRBJ1-5; D possibly corresponds to TRBD1 (6 bases). The V gene's germline CDR1 is MNHNS and CDR2 SASEGT. V shed 6 bases and J shed 0 bases, with 12 bases lying between them. CDR3 length: 15 amino acids.

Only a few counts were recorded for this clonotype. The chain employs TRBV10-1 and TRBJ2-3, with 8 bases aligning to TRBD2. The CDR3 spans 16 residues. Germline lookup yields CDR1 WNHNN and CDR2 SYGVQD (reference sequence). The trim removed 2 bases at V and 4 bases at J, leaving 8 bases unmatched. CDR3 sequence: CASSEGSGSEADTQYF. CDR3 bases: TGCGCCAGCAGTGAGGGGAGCGGGAGTGAGGCAGATACGCAGTATTTT.

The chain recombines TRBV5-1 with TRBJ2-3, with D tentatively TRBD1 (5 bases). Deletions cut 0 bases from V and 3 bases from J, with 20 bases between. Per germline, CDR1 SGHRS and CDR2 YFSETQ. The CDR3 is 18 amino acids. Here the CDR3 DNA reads TGCGCCAGCAGCTTGGCCGACTCTGGCGGAAAGGGGACAGATACGCAGTATTTT. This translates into CASSLADSGGKGTDTQYF.

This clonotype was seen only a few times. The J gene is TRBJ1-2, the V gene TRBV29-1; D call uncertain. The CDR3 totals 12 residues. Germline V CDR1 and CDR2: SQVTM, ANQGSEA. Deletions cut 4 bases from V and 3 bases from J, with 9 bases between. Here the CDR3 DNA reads TGCAGCGTTGGAGGTTACGACTATGGCTACACCTTC. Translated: CSVGGYDYGYTF.

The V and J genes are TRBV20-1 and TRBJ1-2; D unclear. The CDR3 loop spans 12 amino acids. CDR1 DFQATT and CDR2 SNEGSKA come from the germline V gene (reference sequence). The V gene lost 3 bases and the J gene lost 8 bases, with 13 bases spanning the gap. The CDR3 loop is CSASRDLGGYTF. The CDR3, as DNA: TGCAGTGCTAGCCGGGATCTGGGAGGCTACACCTTC.

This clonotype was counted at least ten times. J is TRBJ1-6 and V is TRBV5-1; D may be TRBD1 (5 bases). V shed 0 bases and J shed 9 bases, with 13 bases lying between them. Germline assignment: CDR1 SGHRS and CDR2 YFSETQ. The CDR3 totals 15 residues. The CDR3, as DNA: TGCGCCAGCAGCTTGGCTCTCAGGGTGGTTTCACCCCTCCACTTT. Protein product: CASSLALRVVSPLHF. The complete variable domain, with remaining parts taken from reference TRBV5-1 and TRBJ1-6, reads KAGVTQTPRYLIKTRGQQVTLSCSPISGHRSVSWYQQTPGQGLQFLFEYFSETQRNKGNFPGRFSGRQFSNSRSEMNVSTLELGDSALYLCASSLALRVVSPLHFGNGTRLTVT.

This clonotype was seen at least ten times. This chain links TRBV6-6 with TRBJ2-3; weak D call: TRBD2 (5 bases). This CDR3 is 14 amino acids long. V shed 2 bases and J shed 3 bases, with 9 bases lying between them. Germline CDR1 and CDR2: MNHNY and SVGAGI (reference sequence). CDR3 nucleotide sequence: TGTGCCAGCAGTTACGTGCCGGGGACAGATACGCAGTATTTT. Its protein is CASSYVPGTDTQYF.

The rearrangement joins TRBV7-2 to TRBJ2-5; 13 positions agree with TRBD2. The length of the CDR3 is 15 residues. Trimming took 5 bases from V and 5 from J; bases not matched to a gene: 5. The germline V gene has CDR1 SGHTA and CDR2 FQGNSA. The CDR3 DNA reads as TGTGCCAGCAGCCGGACTAGCGGGGGACTTGAGACCCAGTACTTC. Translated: CASSRTSGGLETQYF. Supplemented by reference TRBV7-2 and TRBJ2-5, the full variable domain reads GAGVSQSPSNKVTEKGKDVELRCDPISGHTALYWYRQSLGQGLEFLIYFQGNSAPDKSGLPSDRFSAERTGGSVSTLTIQRTQQEDSAVYLCASSRTSGGLETQYFGPGTRLLVL.

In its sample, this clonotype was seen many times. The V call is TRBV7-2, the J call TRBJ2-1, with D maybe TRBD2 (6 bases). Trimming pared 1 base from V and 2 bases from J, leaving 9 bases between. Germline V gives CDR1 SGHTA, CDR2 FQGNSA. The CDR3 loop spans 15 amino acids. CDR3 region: CASSLGLEAYNEQFF. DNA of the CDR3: TGTGCCAGCAGCTTAGGACTAGAGGCCTACAATGAGCAGTTCTTC.

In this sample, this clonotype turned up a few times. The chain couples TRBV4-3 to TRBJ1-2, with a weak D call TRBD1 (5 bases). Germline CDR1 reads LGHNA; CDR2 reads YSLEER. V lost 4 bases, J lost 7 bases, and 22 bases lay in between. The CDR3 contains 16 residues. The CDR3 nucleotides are TGCGCCAGCAGCCCGGGCCTAATACCGGGGGTCGCTGGCTACACCTTC. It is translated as CASSPGLIPGVAGYTF.

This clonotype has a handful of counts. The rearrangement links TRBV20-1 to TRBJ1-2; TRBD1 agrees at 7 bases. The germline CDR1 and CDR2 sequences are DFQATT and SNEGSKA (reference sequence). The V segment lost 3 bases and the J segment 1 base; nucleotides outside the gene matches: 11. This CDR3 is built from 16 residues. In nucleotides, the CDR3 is TGCAGTGCTAGTGGGGGGACAGCGTCTGTTAACTATGGCTACACCTTC. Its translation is CSASGGTASVNYGYTF.

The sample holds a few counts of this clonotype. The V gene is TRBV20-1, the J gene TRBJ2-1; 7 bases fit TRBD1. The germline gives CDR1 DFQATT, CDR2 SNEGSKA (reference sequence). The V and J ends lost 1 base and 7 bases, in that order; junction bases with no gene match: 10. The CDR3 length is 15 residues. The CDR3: CSARVRGFYENEQFF. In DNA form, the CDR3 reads TGCAGTGCTAGAGTCAGGGGGTTTTACGAAAATGAGCAGTTCTTC.

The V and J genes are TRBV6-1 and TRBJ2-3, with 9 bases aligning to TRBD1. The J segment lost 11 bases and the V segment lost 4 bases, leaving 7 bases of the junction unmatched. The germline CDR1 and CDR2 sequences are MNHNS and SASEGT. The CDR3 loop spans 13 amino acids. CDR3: CASSGQGDRGQYF. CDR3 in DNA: TGTGCCAGCAGTGGACAGGGGGATCGGGGGCAGTATTTT.

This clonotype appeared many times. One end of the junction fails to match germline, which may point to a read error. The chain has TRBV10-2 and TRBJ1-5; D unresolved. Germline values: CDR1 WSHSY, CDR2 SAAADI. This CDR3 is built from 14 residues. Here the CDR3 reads CASGEGNSNQPQHF. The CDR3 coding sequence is TGCGCCAGCGGTGAAGGGAATAGCAATCAGCCCCAGCATTTT.

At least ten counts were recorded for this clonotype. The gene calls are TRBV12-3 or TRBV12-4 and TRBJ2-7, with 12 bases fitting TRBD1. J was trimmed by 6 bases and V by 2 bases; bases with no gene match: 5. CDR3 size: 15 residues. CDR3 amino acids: CASSLQGTGGAEQYF. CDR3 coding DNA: TGTGCCAGCAGTTTACAGGGGACAGGGGGCGCCGAGCAGTACTTC.

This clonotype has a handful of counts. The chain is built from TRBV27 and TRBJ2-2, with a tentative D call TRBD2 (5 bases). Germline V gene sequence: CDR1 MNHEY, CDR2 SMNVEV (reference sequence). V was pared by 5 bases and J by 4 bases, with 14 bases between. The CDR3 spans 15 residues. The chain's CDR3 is CASSPTSLGTGELFF. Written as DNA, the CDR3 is TGTGCCAGCAGTCCCACTAGTTTGGGCACCGGGGAGCTGTTTTTT.

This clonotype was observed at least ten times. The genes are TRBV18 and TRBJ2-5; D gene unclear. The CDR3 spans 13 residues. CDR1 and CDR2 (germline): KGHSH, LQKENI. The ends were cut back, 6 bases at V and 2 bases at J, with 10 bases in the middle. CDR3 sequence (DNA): TGTGCCAGCTCGAGTTATCTTCAAGAGACCCAGTACTTC. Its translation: CASSSYLQETQYF.